The rows below give T cell receptor beta chains drawn from one sample of a study of tumor-infiltrating lymphocytes in primary liver carcinoma. TCRdb processed the multiplex PCR reads anew with MiXCR; each CDR3 protein has one entry. Here the sample spans approximately 92,000 distinct CDR3 sequences, more than 65% being singletons. Specimen: liver tumor tissue from sampling region 5. Receptor source: an older woman with primary liver carcinoma and hepatitis B virus infection. Both conserved end residues are part of each CDR3. Clone size, where shown, is once, few, many, or a class for clones that have expanded.

j_call v_call clone_size cdr3_aa
TRBJ2-5 TRBV5-6 NA CTSSLNIGLEGAETQYF
TRBJ2-1 TRBV5-1 few CASSAGGTSGRNEQFF
TRBJ2-3 TRBV7-3 few CASSRGGRSGRATDTQYF
TRBJ2-2 TRBV5-1 NA CASSLGAWNGRELFF
TRBJ2-2 TRBV7-8 many CASSLVSGTGELFF
TRBJ1-1 TRBV29-1 many CSVLVGLNTEAFF
TRBJ2-2 TRBV10-3 many CAISESGPRAGELFF
TRBJ2-1 TRBV11-3 medium-sized CASGARDRVYEQFF
TRBJ1-4 TRBV6-5 NA CATSWTAINEKLFF
TRBJ2-1 TRBV28 few CASSPSPTSGNYNEQFF
TRBJ2-2 TRBV7-9 NA CASSFGLAVNARELFF
TRBJ2-3 TRBV7-3 NA CASSLISVETQYF
TRBJ2-3 TRBV28 NA CASRPGTSGDTDTQYF
TRBJ2-7 TRBV5-1 many CASSRDRSYEQYF
TRBJ2-7 TRBV6-2/TRBV6-3 few CASTFQQGRNYEQYF
TRBJ2-1 TRBV18 NA CASSPRTDYNEQFF
TRBJ1-5 TRBV6-1 NA CASSRTGRGQPQHF
TRBJ1-4 TRBV4-2 NA CASSRSDRNEKLFF
TRBJ2-1 TRBV30 NA CAWSILSVGYNEHFF
TRBJ1-6 TRBV6-6 NA CASSLDGPWSPLHF
TRBJ1-6 TRBV12-3/TRBV12-4 NA CASSERQGLHSPLQF
TRBJ2-5 TRBV24-1 NA CATIDRQAHQETQYF
TRBJ1-6 TRBV19 NA CASSIGAQGPSPLQF
TRBJ2-7 TRBV9 few CASSVGVSGYEQYF
TRBJ1-5 TRBV6-6 once CARKTGDAQPQHF
TRBJ2-7 TRBV28 NA CASTFPGSSYGQYF
TRBJ1-3 TRBV11-2 NA CVSSSHPDRGAYSGNTIYF
TRBJ2-7 TRBV6-1 NA CASNSKIGTGTSYERYF
TRBJ2-1 TRBV5-1 NA CASSLPNGTSYNEQFF
TRBJ1-6 TRBV5-5 NA CVSSLIRGLNSPLRF
TRBJ1-1 TRBV11-3 NA CASSFDRDPTEAFF
TRBJ2-3 TRBV5-1 NA CASSVSGRGGDTQYF
TRBJ2-3 TRBV11-2 NA CVSSLLGTDTQYF
TRBJ1-4 TRBV6-5 many CASSWTATNEKLFF
TRBJ1-1 TRBV28 many CASSPGGAGTEAFF
TRBJ2-3 TRBV28 NA CASREGVSTDTQYF
TRBJ2-1 TRBV28 once CATRRTGGFGEQFF
TRBJ2-5 TRBV14 many CASSQDSLQVTQYF
TRBJ2-1 TRBV29-1 NA CIVPGQGAGITKGQFF
TRBJ2-3 TRBV12-3/TRBV12-4 many CASSLRPYTQYF
TRBJ2-2 TRBV11-2 NA CSSSARQGGTGEPFF
TRBJ1-1 TRBV11-3 NA CASSYGRSDTEAFF
TRBJ2-1 TRBV10-3 NA CTISEMDRGVGNERFF
TRBJ2-1 TRBV12-3/TRBV12-4 NA CASSFLASGRDNERFF
TRBJ1-2 TRBV29-1 NA CSIGDGPGAGGYTF
TRBJ2-7 TRBV6-1 NA CVSSEGRQGDVQYF
TRBJ2-5 TRBV5-1 once CVSSLLGGLELYF
TRBJ2-1 TRBV5-1 NA CASRSGTHNEQFF
TRBJ1-5 TRBV4-1 NA CASSQNYRRNQPQHF
TRBJ2-1 TRBV11-3 NA CAGNLARGEWGVDEQFF
TRBJ2-3 TRBV6-1 NA CVSRTQRASTDTHYF
TRBJ2-7 TRBV6-5 NA CVSGRLITGGSYEQYF
TRBJ2-5 TRBV28 many CASSSYGTQYF
TRBJ2-3 TRBV6-5 NA CASSYIRGPDTRYF